This TCR beta chain was documented in a study of T cell changes during pregnancy in multiple sclerosis (dated by TCRdb to the late 2010s). Notes on the research overall: Changes in the T cell repertoire over the course of pregnancy were examined in this study in women with multiple sclerosis.

The CDR3 spans 15 residues, from the cysteine through the phenylalanine. Only CDR3 DNA is held: 45 bases, read in frame from base 1. Trimming removed 1 base from V and 2 bases from J, leaving 8 bases between the germline ends. Sequences MGHRA (CDR1) and YSYEKL (CDR2) are obtained from the germline V gene. The method behind the library was the immunoSEQ multiplex PCR assay. The table was pulled from immuneACCESS by TCRdb, which kept in-frame rearrangements only. Such tables lose some clones; where checked, under half of the loss comes from unresolved V genes, and the rest has no known cause. Within this sample are over 45,000 clones, with over 90% of them counted one time only. The top ten clones comprise roughly 2.2% of the sample. This clone occurred once. Its antigen specificity is not known. No much larger clone exists at a distance of one base, and base qualities are not known.

The source was peripheral blood, collected in the third trimester of pregnancy. The V and J genes are TRBV4-1 and TRBJ2-2; the D gene cannot be resolved reliably. The TCR originated in a female donor with multiple sclerosis, enrolled in a pregnancy study. CDR3 protein: CASSQVSTNTGELFF. The nucleotide sequence reads as follows: TGCGCCAGCAGCCAAGTTTCCACAAACACCGGGGAGCTGTTTTTT.